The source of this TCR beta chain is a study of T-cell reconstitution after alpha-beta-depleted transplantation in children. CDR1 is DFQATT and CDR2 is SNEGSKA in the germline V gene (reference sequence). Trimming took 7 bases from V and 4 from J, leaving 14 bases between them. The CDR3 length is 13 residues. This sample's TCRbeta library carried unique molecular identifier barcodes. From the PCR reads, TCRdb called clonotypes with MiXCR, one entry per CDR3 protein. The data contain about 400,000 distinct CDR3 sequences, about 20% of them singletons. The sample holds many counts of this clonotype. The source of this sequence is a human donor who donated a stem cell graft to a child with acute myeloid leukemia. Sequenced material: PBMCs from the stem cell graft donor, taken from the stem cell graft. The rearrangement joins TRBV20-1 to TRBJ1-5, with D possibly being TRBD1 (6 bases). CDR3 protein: CSVVGGRNQPQHF. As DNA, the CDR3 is TGCAGTGTGGTGGGGGGCAGGAATCAGCCCCAGCATTTT.